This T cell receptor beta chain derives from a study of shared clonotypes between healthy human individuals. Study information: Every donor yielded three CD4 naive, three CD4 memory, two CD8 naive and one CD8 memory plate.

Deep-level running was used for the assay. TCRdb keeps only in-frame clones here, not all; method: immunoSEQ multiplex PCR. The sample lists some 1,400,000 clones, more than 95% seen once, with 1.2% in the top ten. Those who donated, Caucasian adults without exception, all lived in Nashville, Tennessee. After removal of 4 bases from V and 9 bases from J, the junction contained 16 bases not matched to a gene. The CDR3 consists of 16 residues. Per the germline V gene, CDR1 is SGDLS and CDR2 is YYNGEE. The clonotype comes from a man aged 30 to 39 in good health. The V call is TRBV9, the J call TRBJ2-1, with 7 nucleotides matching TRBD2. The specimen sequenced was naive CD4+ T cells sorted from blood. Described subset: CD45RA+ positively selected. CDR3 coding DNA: TGTGCCAGCAGCACCCCGGGGCGGGAGACCCTGGGTGAGCAGTTCTTC. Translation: CASSTPGRETLGEQFF.